Below, 5 T cell receptor beta chains from the same sample are listed, as sequenced in a study of OX40 agonist ivuxolimab in advanced cancers. Libraries were prepared by immunoSEQ multiplex PCR; TCRdb keeps only in-frame clonotypes and omits some of them. The sample holds 75,000 to 95,000 clones, around 92% seen once. This specimen consisted of CD4+ or CD8+ T cells sorted from blood, obtained in a trial of the OX40 agonist ivuxolimab. The receptors were gathered from an adult with an advanced solid tumor such as melanoma, head and neck, liver or kidney cancer.

This rearrangement joins TRBV29-1 to TRBJ2-7; 7 bases align to TRBD1. Trimming cost V 6 bases and J 3 bases; bases outside gene matches: 14. Germline CDR1 and CDR2: SQVTM and ANQGSEA. The CDR3 is 15 amino acids. This CDR3 reads CSVALPTGLVYEQYF. In DNA form, the CDR3 reads TGCAGCGTCGCCCTACCGACAGGGTTGGTCTACGAGCAGTACTTC.

The genes are TRBV28 and TRBJ2-5; 9 bases are a match to TRBD1. Gene TRBJ2-7 matches the end of the DNA better, so the J call may be wrong. There are 16 residues in the CDR3. Per the germline V gene, CDR1 is MDHEN and CDR2 is SYDVKM. The CDR3 bases are TGTGCCAGCAGTCTTTTCGGACAGGGGTTACCCTACGAGCAGTACTTC. Encoded protein: CASSLFGQGLPYEQYF.

This chain joins TRBV2 and TRBJ2-2, with D perhaps being TRBD1 or TRBD2 (5 bases each). In germline, CDR1 is SNHLY, CDR2 FYNNEI. Trimming removed 8 bases from V and 6 bases from J, with 19 bases in between. This CDR3 has 15 amino acids. The CDR3 loop reads CASGSQGQGPGELFF. CDR3 DNA: TGTGCCAGCGGTTCCCAAGGCCAGGGACCCGGGGAGCTGTTTTTT.

The chain recombines TRBV19 with TRBJ1-2, with TRBD1 matching 7 bases. CDR1 LNHDA and CDR2 SQIVND come from the germline V gene (reference sequence). V trimming: 4 bases; J trimming: 8 bases; junction bases outside the gene matches: 16. The CDR3 consists of 16 residues. The CDR3 DNA reads TGTGCCAGTAGTACCCCCGGGACAGTGAGGTTCCGCGGCTACACCTTC. It is translated as CASSTPGTVRFRGYTF.

V is TRBV2 and J is TRBJ1-5, with a tentative D call TRBD1 (5 bases). V lost 3 bases and J lost 4, with 7 bases in between. CDR1 and CDR2 (germline): SNHLY, FYNNEI. The CDR3 extends over 13 amino acids. The CDR3 DNA reads TGTGCCAGCAGTGACAGGGAGAATCAGCCCCAGCATTTT. Residues: CASSDRENQPQHF. The complete variable domain, with remaining parts taken from reference TRBV2 and TRBJ1-5, reads EPEVTQTPSHQVTQMGQEVILRCVPISNHLYFYWYRQILGQKVEFLVSFYNNEISEKSEIFDDQFSVERPDGSNFTLKIRSTKLEDSAMYFCASSDRENQPQHFGDGTRLSIL.